This TCR beta chain stems from a study of T cells after posttransplantation cyclophosphamide. General observations from the study: Donor CD8+ memory clones often dominated recipient blood repertoires at later times. Blood and skin or GI T cell repertoires showed limited TRB overlap.

Some clones are missing from TCRdb's copy, which holds only in-frame ones; the method was immunoSEQ multiplex PCR. The sample was found to contain over 6,500 clones, and every one recurs. Turning to this clone: Antigen specificity is unknown.

This CDR3 is built from 15 residues. CDR1 MNHEY and CDR2 SMNVEV come from the germline V gene (reference sequence). V was clipped by 8 bases and J by 3 bases; unmatched bases: 10. A marrow graft followed busulfan-fludarabine conditioning, with cyclophosphamide on days +3 and +4. This chain joins TRBV27 and TRBJ2-5, with 9 bases matching TRBD1. This TCR was recovered from a young adult male patient who received an allogeneic stem cell transplant from an unrelated donor, was CMV-positive, and had acute and chronic GVHD. Some of the T cells might come from the graft donor. The sample consisted of PBMCs, taken after allogeneic stem cell transplant with posttransplant cyclophosphamide. In nucleotides, the CDR3 is TGTGCCAGCGGTAGACAGGGGGGAAAAAAAGAGACCCAGTACTTC. This codes for CASGRQGGKKETQYF.